This T cell receptor beta chain was obtained from a study of T cell responses to AZD1222 COVID-19 vaccine. Libraries were prepared by immunoSEQ multiplex PCR; TCRdb keeps only in-frame clonotypes and omits some of them. The sample shows around 100,000 clones, roughly 90% of them seen only once. Turning to this clone: Its specificity is unknown.

Looked up from germline, CDR1 is SGHTA and CDR2 is FQGTGA. V lost 6 bases to trimming and J lost 5 bases, with 13 bases between them. This CDR3 is built from 13 residues. General study findings and limits: Mapped onto spike, vaccine-associated CD4 TCRs spanned it and were dominant at 160-218 and 743-854.

Source: peripheral blood, taken on day 0 of AZD1222 vaccination. The rearrangement joins TRBV7-3 to TRBJ1-1; possible D gene TRBD1, 5 bases. This receptor was taken from an adult in good health. In DNA, the CDR3 is TGTGCCAGCAGTTACGCCAGGGATACTGAAGCTTTCTTT. Its translation is CASSYARDTEAFF.